Listed below are T cell receptor beta chains from one sample, sequenced in a study of CD8+CD57+ T cells in acquired aplastic anemia. TCRdb recomputed calls from the reads with MiXCR, one row per CDR3 protein. The table shows some 170,000 distinct CDR3 sequences, with roughly 48% occurring only once. Sequencing was performed on sorted CD4+, CD8+, or CD8+CD57+ T cells (not recorded which) from PBMCs. The source is a human donor in good health. The CDR3 runs from the conserved cysteine through the conserved F or W. D genes are given only for firm matches. Where a row states a size, it is once, few, many or the class of an expanded clone; other rows omit it.

>TRBV24-1|NA|TRBJ2-7|NA
CAVGQSYEQYF
TGTGCCGTCGGACAGTCCTACGAGCAGTACTTC
>TRBV5-1|NA|TRBJ1-1|NA
CASSLEPGRQNTEAFF
TGCGCCAGCAGCTTGGAACCTGGGAGACAGAACACTGAAGCTTTCTTT
>TRBV2|NA|TRBJ2-7|many
CASSPGSYEQYF
TGTGCCAGCTCCCCGGGGTCCTACGAGCAGTACTTC
>TRBV7-2|TRBD2|TRBJ2-5|NA
CASSFTSGRAGQTQYF
TGTGCCAGCAGCTTCACTAGCGGGAGGGCCGGTCAGACCCAGTACTTC
>TRBV15|NA|TRBJ2-7|NA
CATSRGQIYEQYF
TGTGCCACCAGCAGAGGACAGATCTACGAGCAGTACTTC
>TRBV6-1|NA|TRBJ2-1|NA
CASSEQASLNEQFF
TGTGCCAGCAGTGAACAGGCTAGCCTGAATGAGCAGTTCTTC
>TRBV9|NA|TRBJ2-7|many
CASSPHYGGGPDEQYF
TGTGCCAGCAGCCCCCATTACGGTGGGGGGCCGGACGAGCAGTACTTC
>TRBV7-2|TRBD1|TRBJ2-7|many
CASSLDQGAEYF
TGTGCCAGCAGCTTAGATCAGGGGGCTGAGTACTTC
>TRBV28|TRBD1|TRBJ2-1|NA
CASSVRDRRRENEQFF
TGTGCCAGCAGTGTCAGGGACAGGCGGAGGGAGAATGAGCAGTTCTTC
>TRBV7-9|NA|TRBJ2-7|NA
CASSPRADGTYEQYF
TGTGCCAGCAGCCCGCGGGCCGATGGGACCTACGAGCAGTACTTC
>TRBV20-1|NA|TRBJ1-1|many
CSARDTGLREAFF
TGCAGTGCTAGAGACACCGGGCTTAGGGAAGCTTTCTTT
>TRBV30|NA|TRBJ2-7|few
CAWSGDLSYEQYF
TGTGCCTGGAGTGGGGACTTATCCTACGAGCAGTACTTC
>TRBV7-9|TRBD1|TRBJ1-2|many
CASSLALGQGGSGYTF
TGTGCCAGCAGCTTAGCGCTGGGCCAGGGGGGCTCTGGCTACACCTTC
>TRBV2|TRBD1|TRBJ1-2|NA
CASSVQGANYGYTF
TGTGCCAGCAGTGTCCAGGGGGCTAACTATGGCTACACCTTC
>TRBV20-1|TRBD2|TRBJ2-6|NA
CSAKGLAGSSGANVLTF
TGCAGTGCTAAAGGACTAGCGGGAAGCTCTGGGGCCAACGTCCTGACTTTC
>TRBV20-1|NA|TRBJ2-1|many
CSARKFGGRTNNEQFF
TGCAGTGCTAGAAAATTCGGGGGGCGTACCAACAATGAGCAGTTCTTC
>TRBV19|TRBD1|TRBJ2-6|many
CASSSGQGRPGANVLTF
TGTGCCAGTAGTAGCGGACAGGGAAGACCTGGGGCCAACGTCCTGACTTTC
>TRBV29-1|NA|TRBJ2-1|NA
CSVEEGHRNDEQFF
TGCAGCGTTGAAGAAGGACACAGGAACGATGAGCAGTTCTTC
>TRBV5-1|NA|TRBJ2-5|NA
CASSFDGQGETQYF
TGCGCCAGCAGCTTCGATGGGCAGGGGGAGACCCAGTACTTC
>TRBV24-1|NA|TRBJ1-1|NA
CATSTSRTEWSTEAFF
TGTGCCACCAGTACGTCCAGGACAGAATGGAGCACTGAAGCTTTCTTT
>TRBV29-1|TRBD2|TRBJ2-5|NA
CSAHWTSGQETQYF
TGCAGTGCCCATTGGACTAGCGGCCAAGAGACCCAGTACTTC
>TRBV20-1|TRBD1|TRBJ1-6|many
CSAFRVGQGGRSPLHF
TGCAGTGCTTTTAGAGTAGGACAGGGCGGCCGATCACCCCTCCACTTT
>TRBV6-1|NA|TRBJ1-2|many
CASSVRVYYGYTF
TGTGCCAGCAGTGTCCGGGTCTACTATGGCTACACCTTC
>TRBV9|NA|TRBJ2-1|NA
CASSQQLSYNEQFF
TGTGCCAGCAGCCAACAGCTCTCCTACAATGAGCAGTTCTTC
>TRBV24-1|TRBD1|TRBJ1-1|NA
CASSLSAYRGNTEAFF
TGTGCCAGCAGTTTATCCGCCTACAGGGGAAACACTGAAGCTTTCTTT
>TRBV27|NA|TRBJ2-1|NA
CASTATGGGNNEQFF
TGTGCCAGCACCGCGACTGGGGGCGGAAACAATGAGCAGTTCTTC
>TRBV24-1|NA|TRBJ2-1|NA
CATSDPGPGKNNEQFF
TGTGCCACCAGTGATCCGGGACCCGGAAAGAACAATGAGCAGTTCTTC
>TRBV15|NA|TRBJ2-7|few
CATSSRFPSLSYEQYF
TGTGCCACCAGCAGCAGGTTTCCTAGCCTTTCCTACGAGCAGTACTTC
>TRBV19|TRBD1|TRBJ1-2|many
CASSMGAGGAYGYTF
TGTGCCAGTAGTATGGGCGCAGGGGGGGCCTATGGCTACACCTTC
>TRBV5-1|NA|TRBJ2-3|many
CASSLGRASTDTQYF
TGCGCCAGCAGCTTGGGGAGAGCCAGCACAGATACGCAGTATTTT
>TRBV7-9|NA|TRBJ1-5|few
CASTQMDQPQHF
TGTGCCAGCACCCAAATGGATCAGCCCCAGCATTTT
>TRBV11-2|TRBD2|TRBJ2-2|many
CASSHGWTSGVRYTGELFF
TGTGCCAGCAGCCACGGGTGGACTAGCGGGGTACGATACACCGGGGAGCTGTTTTTT
>TRBV4-2|NA|TRBJ2-3|many
CASSQELAFSTDTQYF
TGTGCCAGCAGCCAAGAGCTAGCGTTTAGCACAGATACGCAGTATTTT
>TRBV7-7|TRBD1|TRBJ1-1|NA
CASSLKGAAFF
TGTGCTAGCAGCTTAAAGGGGGCGGCTTTCTTT
>TRBV4-1|NA|TRBJ2-4|NA
CASSLPVAKNIHYF
TGCGCCAGCAGCCTCCCGGTAGCCAAAAACATTCATTACTTC
>TRBV5-1|NA|TRBJ2-5|many
CASSLVQETQYF
TGCGCCAGCAGCTTGGTCCAAGAGACCCAGTACTTC
>TRBV20-1|TRBD1|TRBJ1-1|many
CSARDSSGGTEAFF
TGCAGTGCTAGAGATTCTTCAGGGGGTACTGAAGCTTTCTTT
>TRBV7-6|TRBD2|TRBJ2-7|few
CASSVTSGSYEQYF
TGTGCCAGCAGCGTTACTAGCGGGAGCTACGAGCAGTACTTC
>TRBV11-1|TRBD2|TRBJ2-1|NA
CASAFNLGLAGSDEQFF
TGTGCCAGCGCATTTAATTTGGGACTAGCGGGTTCCGATGAGCAGTTCTTC
>TRBV7-6|NA|TRBJ1-6|few
CASSLANSPLHF
TGTGCCAGCAGCTTAGCGAATTCACCCCTCCACTTT
>TRBV18|TRBD2|TRBJ2-2|NA
CASSIGGLGGGELFF
TGTGCCAGCTCAATAGGCGGACTAGGTGGCGGGGAGCTGTTTTTT